These 11 T cell receptor beta chains originate from one sample sequenced in a study of blood T cell repertoires in COVID-19. Some clones are missing from TCRdb's copy, which holds only in-frame ones; the method was immunoSEQ multiplex PCR. The table records over 200,000 clones, approximately 90% of them present only once. Source material: peripheral blood. The source is a middle-aged woman who had recovered from COVID-19.

This chain uses TRBV5-4 with TRBJ2-7; D perhaps matches TRBD2 (6 bases). CDR3 length: 17 amino acids. Germline V gene sequence: CDR1 SGHNT, CDR2 YYREEE (reference sequence). Trimming shortened V by 0 bases and J by 0 bases, and 16 bases separated the two germline ends. The CDR3 region is CASSLGPPGGSSYEQYV. CDR3 bases: TGTGCCAGCAGCTTGGGGCCCCCTGGGGGGAGCTCCTACGAGCAGTACGTC.

As for this clone: The identical CDR3 is also encoded by other nucleotide sequences in the sample. The chain has TRBV9 and TRBJ2-7, with a tentative D call TRBD2 (6 bases). The germline gives CDR1 SGDLS, CDR2 YYNGEE. The length of the CDR3 is 14 residues. The ends were cut back, 0 bases at V and 3 bases at J, with 10 bases in the middle. The CDR3 reads CASSVGGSGYEQYF. The CDR3 DNA reads TGTGCCAGCAGCGTAGGTGGTAGCGGCTACGAGCAGTACTTC.

V usage is TRBV20-1 and J usage is TRBJ2-1, with D hard to call. This CDR3 contains 11 residues. CDR1 is DFQATT and CDR2 is SNEGSKA in the germline V gene (reference sequence). The germline V and J ends were trimmed by 6 bases and 10 bases, with 13 bases remaining between them. CDR3 in amino acids: CSAPLWAEQFF. The CDR3 nucleotides read TGCAGTGCCCCCCTCTGGGCCGAGCAGTTCTTC.

The V gene is TRBV4-2, the J gene TRBJ2-3, with 13 bases fitting TRBD2. Germline CDR1 and CDR2: LGHNA and YNFKEQ. This CDR3 has 17 residues. With V trimmed by 0 bases and J by 3 bases, 3 bases remained unmatched. CDR3 sequence: CASSQEGLAGKTDTQYF. As DNA, the CDR3 is TGTGCCAGCAGCCAAGAGGGACTAGCGGGAAAAACAGATACGCAGTATTTT.

The V and J genes are TRBV4-1 and TRBJ2-7; D possibly corresponds to TRBD1 (6 bases). The CDR3 has 15 amino acids. Germline V lookup: CDR1 MGHRA, CDR2 YSYEKL. V was shortened by 0 bases and J by 6 bases, with 15 bases between the two germline ends. The CDR3 reads CASSQDRDTLREQYF. In DNA form, the CDR3 reads TGCGCCAGCAGCCAAGATCGGGACACCCTACGCGAGCAGTACTTC.

V and J are TRBV21-1 and TRBJ2-3; the listed D gene, TRBD1, was not tested against the DNA. TRBV21-1 is recorded as a pseudogene. This CDR3 is built from 15 residues. The CDR3 bases are TGTGCCAGCAGCCCCCCGGGACAGGGAATCGATACGCAGTATTTT. This gives the protein CASSPPGQGIDTQYF.

The chain recombines TRBV6-1 with TRBJ1-2; 7 bases line up with TRBD1. After removal of 3 bases from V and 3 bases from J, the junction contained 16 bases not matched to a gene. Germline V gives CDR1 MNHNS, CDR2 SASEGT. This CDR3 contains 18 residues. In nucleotides, the CDR3 is TGTGCCAGCAGTGACCCCTTCGCCTCTCCAGGGGGACACTATGGCTACACCTTC. Translating gives CASSDPFASPGGHYGYTF.

V and J are TRBV11-3 and TRBJ2-1; possibly TRBD2 for D (6 bases). Trimming left V 5 bases short and J 7 bases short, with 15 bases between. The CDR3 consists of 14 residues. Germline lookup yields CDR1 SGHNT and CDR2 YENEEA. CDR3 amino acids: CASSAAGPSNEQFF. Written as DNA, the CDR3 is TGTGCCAGCAGCGCCGCGGGACCCTCAAATGAGCAGTTCTTC. Drawing the rest from reference TRBV11-3 and TRBJ2-1, the complete variable domain is EAGVVQSPRYKIIEKKQPVAFWCNPISGHNTLYWYLQNLGQGPELLIRYENEEAVDDSQLPKDRFSAERLKGVDSTLKIQPAELGDSAVYLCASSAAGPSNEQFFGPGTRLTVL.

The genes are TRBV27 and TRBJ1-1, with 8 bases lining up with TRBD1. V lost 2 bases and J lost 5; bases outside the gene matches: 16. The CDR3 length is 18 residues. Per the germline V gene, CDR1 is MNHEY and CDR2 is SMNVEV (reference sequence). The CDR3 DNA follows: TGTGCCAGCAGTTTAGCTGGGGCGCGAGTACAGGGGGTTACTGAAGCTTTCTTT. This translates into CASSLAGARVQGVTEAFF.

Written as DNA, the CDR3 is TGTGCCAGCAGCCAAGCCAGACAGTCGGTCCTTTATGGCTACACCTTC. Its protein is CASSQARQSVLYGYTF. The V call is TRBV4-2, the J call TRBJ1-2; possibly TRBD1 for D (5 bases). Trimming cost V 1 base and J 5 bases, with 17 bases left between them. The germline CDR1 and CDR2 sequences are LGHNA and YNFKEQ. The CDR3 covers 16 residues.

This clone occurred a few times. This chain links TRBV11-2 with TRBJ1-6, with D tentatively TRBD1 (6 bases). V gave up 7 bases and J gave up 9 bases, with 13 bases separating them. This CDR3 is 13 amino acids long. Germline V gene lookup returns CDR1 SGHAT and CDR2 FQNNGV. The CDR3 protein is CASTQGGGSPLHF. In DNA form, the CDR3 reads TGTGCCAGCACCCAAGGGGGGGGTTCACCCCTCCACTTT. The variable domain in full, with the rest retrieved from reference TRBV11-2 and TRBJ1-6, is EAGVAQSPRYKIIEKRQSVAFWCNPISGHATLYWYQQILGQGPKLLIQFQNNGVVDDSQLPKDRFSAERLKGVDSTLKIQPAKLEDSAVYLCASTQGGGSPLHFGNGTRLTVT.